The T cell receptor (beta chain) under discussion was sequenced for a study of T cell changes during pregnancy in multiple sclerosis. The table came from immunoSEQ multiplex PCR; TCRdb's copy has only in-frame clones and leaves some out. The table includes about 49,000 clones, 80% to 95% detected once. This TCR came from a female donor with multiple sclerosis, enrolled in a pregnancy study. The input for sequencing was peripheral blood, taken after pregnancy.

The CDR3 nucleotides are TGTGCCAGCAGCGCGCGGGGGGGTTCGGCAAATGAGCAGTTCTTC. As protein: CASSARGGSANEQFF. V is TRBV7-9 and J is TRBJ2-1, with 9 bases fitting TRBD2. Trimming took 5 bases from V and 7 from J; bases not matched to a gene: 9. The CDR3 has 15 residues. Germline assignment: CDR1 SEHNR and CDR2 FQNEAQ (reference sequence).